The clone carrying this T cell receptor beta chain has ten or more counts. These data originate in a study of T cell repertoires in cytomegalovirus infection. V shed 8 bases, J shed 8 bases, and the junction held 8 bases outside the gene matches. The CDR3 is 13 amino acids. TCRdb re-analysed the reads in MiXCR, keeping a single row per CDR3 protein. The table has about 260,000 distinct CDR3 sequences, roughly 15% seen once. The chain is built from TRBV12-3 or TRBV12-4 and TRBJ1-2; 10 nucleotides match TRBD1. The sequencing sample was made of PBMCs. The receptor comes from a human donor in good health (CMV status not recorded). Some clones in this sample may be carry-over from other donors' samples. Here the CDR3 DNA reads TGTGCCAGCGGGGGGACAGGGGCATACGGCTACACCTTC. It is translated as CASGGTGAYGYTF.